Below, 16 T cell receptor beta chains from the same sample are listed, as sequenced in a study of cytomegalovirus exposure and HLA in healthy donors. Method: immunoSEQ multiplex PCR; TCRdb's copy keeps in-frame clones and lacks some. The sample holds over 200,000 clones, around four fifths seen once. Sample: PBMCs. All receptors derive from a woman in her 30s in good health and CMV-seropositive.

V is TRBV29-1 and J is TRBJ2-1; 9 bases align to TRBD2. Per the germline V gene, CDR1 is SQVTM and CDR2 is ANQGSEA. This CDR3 region has 16 residues. V was clipped by 0 bases and J by 2 bases; unmatched bases: 5. The CDR3 nucleotides are TGCAGCGTTGAAGATTGGGGGACTAGCCCCTACAATGAGCAGTTCTTC. This codes for CSVEDWGTSPYNEQFF.

The V call is TRBV5-4, the J call TRBJ1-5; possible D gene TRBD1, 6 bases. Germline V lookup: CDR1 SGHNT, CDR2 YYREEE (reference sequence). The CDR3 has 14 amino acids. The V end lost 3 bases, the J end lost 2 bases, and 9 bases lay between the germline ends. The chain's CDR3 is CASSSNRGNQPQHF. DNA of the CDR3: TGTGCCAGCAGCTCCAACAGGGGCAATCAGCCCCAGCATTTT. The full variable domain, in which reference TRBV5-4 and TRBJ1-5 provide the parts outside the CDR3, is ETGVTQSPTHLIKTRGQQVTLRCSSQSGHNTVSWYQQALGQGPQFIFQYYREEENGRGNFPPRFSGLQFPNYSSELNVNALELDDSALYLCASSSNRGNQPQHFGDGTRLSIL.

The chain couples TRBV9 to TRBJ2-2; D possibly uses TRBD1 or TRBD2 (6 bases each). The CDR3 is made up of 14 amino acids. V was cut by 3 bases and J by 7 bases, with 13 bases left in between. Germline CDR1 and CDR2: SGDLS and YYNGEE. CDR3 bases: TGTGCCAGCAGCGAGGGGGGAGCGATCGGGGAGCTGTTTTTT. This encodes CASSEGGAIGELFF.

Only a few counts were recorded for this clone. The V and J genes are TRBV2 and TRBJ1-3; D is possibly TRBD1 (5 bases). CDR3 size: 13 residues. Germline CDR1 and CDR2: SNHLY and FYNNEI. V was shortened by 6 bases and J by 4 bases, with 10 bases between the two germline ends. The CDR3 protein is CASRWGPGNTIYF. Written as DNA, the CDR3 is TGTGCCAGCAGGTGGGGACCGGGAAACACCATATATTTT.

J is TRBJ1-2 and V is TRBV19; D unclear. V was trimmed by 5 bases and J by 5 bases, leaving 18 bases between them. The germline CDR1 and CDR2 sequences are LNHDA and SQIVND (reference sequence). There are 15 residues in the CDR3. In DNA form, the CDR3 reads TGTGCCAGTAGTCCATTGGTGGGGAGCTTGTATGGCTACACCTTC. This codes for CASSPLVGSLYGYTF.

The chain employs TRBV4-1 and TRBJ2-1; D is undetermined. The germline gives CDR1 MGHRA, CDR2 YSYEKL. The CDR3 length is 15 residues. V lost 0 bases to trimming and J lost 0 bases, with 6 bases between them. The CDR3 bases are TGCGCCAGCAGCCAAGACCAGAGCTCCTACAATGAGCAGTTCTTC. Protein sequence: CASSQDQSSYNEQFF.

V is TRBV5-1 and J is TRBJ2-7; TRBD2 aligns across 11 bases. The CDR3 consists of 16 residues. Germline loops: CDR1 SGHRS, CDR2 YFSETQ. J gave up 6 bases and V 0 bases, and 8 bases lay outside the gene matches. The CDR3 nucleotides are TGCGCCAGCAGCTTGGGACTAGGGACTAGCGGAACCGAGCAGTACTTC. Encoded protein: CASSLGLGTSGTEQYF.

The chain is built from TRBV2 and TRBJ2-5; D is undetermined. In germline, CDR1 is SNHLY, CDR2 FYNNEI. V shed 9 bases and J shed 5 bases, with 10 bases lying between them. This CDR3 has 11 amino acids. The CDR3 coding sequence is TGTGCCAGTCACCAGAGGGAGACCCAGTACTTC. Encoded protein: CASHQRETQYF.

This clone came up a few times. The rearrangement joins TRBV28 to TRBJ1-1, with 7 bases lining up with TRBD1. The CDR3 length is 13 residues. The V gene end was trimmed by 3 bases and the J gene end by 3 bases; junction bases not matched to a gene: 1. Germline lookup yields CDR1 MDHEN and CDR2 SYDVKM. CDR3 loop: CASSFGTDTEAFF. DNA for the CDR3: TGTGCCAGCAGTTTCGGGACAGACACTGAAGCTTTCTTT.

The chain recombines TRBV29-1 with TRBJ1-1; 9 bases match TRBD1. Germline V gives CDR1 SQVTM, CDR2 ANQGSEA. V lost 1 base and J lost 2; bases outside the gene matches: 17. CDR3 length: 19 residues. CDR3 sequence reads: CSVEAARGRDRARNTEAFF. The CDR3 coding sequence is TGCAGCGTTGAAGCGGCCCGGGGCCGGGACAGGGCTAGAAACACTGAAGCTTTCTTT. The full variable domain, in which reference TRBV29-1 and TRBJ1-1 provide the parts outside the CDR3, is SAVISQKPSRDICQRGTSLTIQCQVDSQVTMMFWYRQQPGQSLTLIATANQGSEATYESGFVIDKFPISRPNLTFSTLTVSNMSPEDSSIYLCSVEAARGRDRARNTEAFFGQGTRLTVV.

This clone was seen a single time. J is TRBJ2-7 and V is TRBV9; D might be TRBD2 (6 bases). V lost 4 bases to trimming and J lost 1 base, with 15 bases between them. Germline CDR1 is SGDLS and CDR2 is YYNGEE. This CDR3 comprises 15 residues. Here the CDR3 reads CASSPMGSGSYEQYF. CDR3 nucleotides: TGTGCCAGCAGCCCAATGGGTAGCGGATCCTACGAGCAGTACTTC.

The J gene is TRBJ1-5, the V gene TRBV9; D is ambiguous. V was pared by 3 bases and J by 2 bases, with 15 bases between. This CDR3 is built from 16 residues. CDR1 is SGDLS and CDR2 is YYNGEE in the germline V gene. CDR3 bases: TGTGCCAGCAGCGAGGGAGTGGGTTCGGGCAATCAGCCCCAGCATTTT. This sequence encodes CASSEGVGSGNQPQHF.

This clone has only one observation. The J gene is TRBJ2-1, the V gene TRBV9; D is possibly TRBD1 (5 bases). This CDR3 has 16 residues. Per germline, CDR1 SGDLS and CDR2 YYNGEE. V was shortened by 0 bases and J by 0 bases, with 10 bases between the two germline ends. CDR3 amino acids: CASSVVDSLSYNEQFF. CDR3 nucleotides: TGTGCCAGCAGCGTAGTTGACAGCCTCTCCTACAATGAGCAGTTCTTC.

This clone was observed once. The rearrangement uses TRBV2 and TRBJ2-7, with TRBD1 identical over 12 bases. Germline CDR1 SNHLY, CDR2 FYNNEI. After removal of 6 bases from V and 5 bases from J, the junction contained 5 bases not matched to a gene. There are 14 residues in the CDR3. CDR3 amino acids: CASSPGTGGDEQYF. CDR3 DNA sequence: TGTGCCAGCAGCCCTGGGACAGGGGGCGACGAGCAGTACTTC.

Only a few counts were recorded for this clone. The rearrangement joins TRBV28 to TRBJ2-7, with 9 nucleotides matching TRBD2. Germline CDR1 is MDHEN and CDR2 is SYDVKM. CDR3 length: 13 amino acids. V trimming: 2 bases; J trimming: 4 bases; junction bases outside the gene matches: 0. CDR3 sequence (DNA): TGTGCCAGCAGTTTAGCGGGAGGGTACGAGCAGTACTTC. Encoded protein: CASSLAGGYEQYF.

In this sample, this clone is large (0.1 to 1%). The chain couples TRBV28 to TRBJ2-7; maybe TRBD1 (5 bases). The CDR3 is 13 amino acids. V was clipped by 6 bases and J by 3 bases, with 12 bases between them. Germline assignment: CDR1 MDHEN and CDR2 SYDVKM. The CDR3 reads CASRNRGLYEQYF. The CDR3 DNA follows: TGTGCCAGCAGGAATAGGGGCCTCTACGAGCAGTACTTC.